The sequence of this T cell receptor (beta chain) was determined in a study of spatial heterogeneity in lung cancer. Study at large: Detection consistently yielded more beta chains than alpha chains. Findings and caveats of the study: Detection of ubiquitous tumor TCRs in blood was higher at resection than follow-up.

Time point in this sample: sample taken at primary tumor resection. From tumor, nontumor lung or frozen PBMC, whole RNA was taken unsorted for sequencing. Patients with untreated early-stage non-small cell lung cancer, numbering 72, were the donors. J lost 5 bases, V lost 3 bases, and 10 bases had no gene match. The CDR3 contains 14 residues. CDR1 and CDR2 from the germline V gene are DFQATT and SNEGSKA (reference sequence). TCR cDNA molecules were tagged individually, and each one carried a unique molecular identifier. TCRdb re-called the 5' RACE reads with MiXCR, one entry per CDR3 protein. There are 50,000 or so distinct CDR3 sequences in the sample; around 11% occur only once, and 40% to 50% lies in the top ten. In this sample, this clonotype turned up a few times. Its antigen remains unidentified.

This TCR came from a female donor with early-stage non-small cell lung cancer. The rearrangement uses TRBV20-1 and TRBJ2-7, with 7 bases matching TRBD2. The sequencing used PBMCs, collected at surgery. CDR3 sequence: CSASLPGGHHEQYF. The CDR3 DNA reads TGCAGTGCTAGTCTGCCGGGGGGTCACCACGAGCAGTACTTC.